The sequence of this TCR beta chain was determined in a study of blood T cells in healthy people across ages. This clonotype was counted a few times. Then a second PCR, running about 6 to 11 cycles, was carried out with a sample-barcoded 5' primer and a J-beta primer mix. TCRdb re-called the 5' RACE reads with MiXCR, one entry per CDR3 protein. The table lists almost 550,000 distinct CDR3 sequences, less than 25% of them singletons, with approximately 8.7% in the top ten. The same data also went into a second study, on T cells of mothers and their children. As reported in that work: Within related and unrelated pairs, thymic selection shapes TCR recombination output in a similar way.

The sample comprised blood. This TCR came from a boy under 18 in good health.

CDR3: CASSFSDPLGQGFKTQYF. CDR3 DNA: TGTGCCAGCAGCTTCAGTGACCCCCTCGGACAGGGGTTCAAGACCCAGTACTTC. The genes are TRBV7-2 and TRBJ2-5; 9 bases are shared with TRBD1. The germline CDR1 and CDR2 sequences are SGHTA and FQGNSA. V shed 3 bases and J 6 bases; nucleotides not matched to a gene: 17. CDR3 length: 18 amino acids. The variable domain in full, completed from reference TRBV7-2 and TRBJ2-5, reads GAGVSQSPSNKVTEKGKDVELRCDPISGHTALYWYRQSLGQGLEFLIYFQGNSAPDKSGLPSDRFSAERTGGSVSTLTIQRTQQEDSAVYLCASSFSDPLGQGFKTQYFGPGTRLLVL.